The 18 T cell receptor beta chains reported below all come from one sample, sequenced in a study of identical twins. MiXCR, applied by TCRdb to the 5' RACE reads, yields one record per CDR3 protein. The table has 1.5 million to 2 million distinct CDR3 sequences, about 32% seen once; the top ten hold about 0.27%. The sequenced material came from cord blood. The receptors were sampled from a newborn girl in good health.

This clonotype was seen ten or more times. This chain connects TRBV6-5 to TRBJ2-1, with a possible D match to TRBD1 (5 bases). Per the germline V gene, CDR1 is MNHEY and CDR2 is SVGAGI. Deletions cut 0 bases from V and 6 bases from J, with 9 bases between. This CDR3 has 14 amino acids. The CDR3 sequence: CASSYSGRGNEQFF. As DNA, the CDR3 is TGTGCCAGCAGTTACTCGGGTAGGGGCAATGAGCAGTTCTTC.

Worth noting for this clonotype: A much larger clone differs from this one at a single base, so this may be a read error. DNA for the CDR3: TGTGCCATCAGTGGCAGGCTTAATGAGCAGTACTTC. Its translation is CAISGRLNEQYF. The V and J genes are TRBV10-3 and TRBJ2-5, with D hard to call. CDR3 length: 12 amino acids. Germline CDR1 reads ENHRY; CDR2 reads SYGVKD. Deletions cut 4 bases from V and 11 bases from J, with 14 bases between.

In its sample, this clonotype was seen a few times. V usage is TRBV4-2 and J usage is TRBJ2-2; 10 bases are a match to TRBD2. The length of the CDR3 is 17 residues. The V gene end was trimmed by 1 base and the J gene end by 7 bases; junction bases not matched to a gene: 9. Germline lookup yields CDR1 LGHNA and CDR2 YNFKEQ. The DNA of the CDR3 is TGTGCCAGCAGCCAAGTTCCTAGCGGGAGAACGGTCGGGGAGCTGTTTTTT. Encoded protein: CASSQVPSGRTVGELFF.

This clonotype was counted only a few times. This chain connects TRBV6-5 to TRBJ1-4, with TRBD1 matching over 10 bases. The CDR3 loop spans 15 amino acids. V was pared by 2 bases and J by 8 bases, with 5 bases of the junction left unmatched. The V gene's germline CDR1 is MNHEY and CDR2 SVGAGI. CDR3 sequence (DNA): TGTGCCAGCAGTTACGAGGGACAGGGGAGGGAAAAACTGTTTTTT. Protein product: CASSYEGQGREKLFF.

This chain connects TRBV5-1 to TRBJ1-6; D is undetermined. The CDR3 loop spans 13 amino acids. Germline CDR1 is SGHRS and CDR2 is YFSETQ. Trimming shortened V by 4 bases and J by 8 bases, and 10 bases separated the two germline ends. DNA of the CDR3: TGCGCCAGCAGCCCAGGAGACGATTCACCCCTCCACTTT. Protein sequence: CASSPGDDSPLHF.

The V and J genes are TRBV2 and TRBJ2-7; the D is unclear. Germline CDR1 is SNHLY and CDR2 is FYNNEI. The CDR3 is 12 residues long. Trimming pared 4 bases from V and 4 bases from J, leaving 8 bases between. The CDR3 is CASSGMVYEQYF. Written as DNA, the CDR3 is TGTGCCAGCAGTGGTATGGTTTACGAGCAGTACTTC. The whole variable domain, remainder taken from reference TRBV2 and TRBJ2-7, is EPEVTQTPSHQVTQMGQEVILRCVPISNHLYFYWYRQILGQKVEFLVSFYNNEISEKSEIFDDQFSVERPDGSNFTLKIRSTKLEDSAMYFCASSGMVYEQYFGPGTRLTVT.

V and J are TRBV20-1 and TRBJ1-1; no definite D call. The CDR3 is 12 residues long. The germline V gene has CDR1 DFQATT and CDR2 SNEGSKA (reference sequence). With 1 base removed from V and 0 bases from J, the gap between germline ends came to 3 bases. For the CDR3, the DNA is TGCAGTGCTAGAGTCCTGAACACTGAAGCTTTCTTT. Protein product: CSARVLNTEAFF.

This clonotype occurred many times. The rearrangement uses TRBV11-1 and TRBJ2-5, with TRBD2 as a possible D gene (6 bases). The V end was cut by 1 base, the J end by 0 bases, with 9 bases between. Germline V gene data show CDR1 as SGHAT and CDR2 as FQDESV (reference sequence). The CDR3 totals 15 residues. Written as DNA, the CDR3 is TGTGCCAGCAGCTTAGGGACTACTAACCAAGAGACCCAGTACTTC. Translating gives CASSLGTTNQETQYF. The full variable domain, its missing parts supplied by reference TRBV11-1 and TRBJ2-5, is EAEVAQSPRYKITEKSQAVAFWCDPISGHATLYWYRQILGQGPELLVQFQDESVVDDSQLPKDRFSAERLKGVDSTLKIQPAELGDSAMYLCASSLGTTNQETQYFGPGTRLLVL.

The chain carries TRBV12-3 or TRBV12-4 and TRBJ1-6; D perhaps matches TRBD1 (5 bases). The CDR3 runs to 16 residues. Trimming cost V 1 base and J 8 bases, with 15 bases left between them. The CDR3 DNA follows: TGTGCCAGCAGTTTAGGGCGGGGCCCAAGTTATTCACCCCTCCACTTT. Translated: CASSLGRGPSYSPLHF.

Note on this clonotype: At one of its ends the junction is not consistent with the germline gene, which may arise from a read error. The CDR3 bases are TGTGCCAGCAGTTTAAGGGACAGAGACGTTGATTCACCCCCCCACTTT. This codes for CASSLRDRDVDSPPHF. This chain joins TRBV12-3 or TRBV12-4 and TRBJ1-6; 7 nucleotides align to TRBD1. The CDR3 length is 16 residues.

The genes are TRBV20-1 and TRBJ2-7; tentative D call: TRBD2 (5 bases). The CDR3 is made up of 13 amino acids. The germline gives CDR1 DFQATT, CDR2 SNEGSKA (reference sequence). The V end was cut by 6 bases, the J end by 4 bases, with 16 bases between. CDR3 coding DNA: TGCAGTGCCAATGACGGACGCGGGTACGAGCAGTACTTC. Protein: CSANDGRGYEQYF.

The sample holds a few counts of this clonotype. The chain has TRBV3-1 and TRBJ2-1, with 12 bases matching TRBD2. The V gene's germline CDR1 is LGHDT and CDR2 YNNKEL (reference sequence). This CDR3 comprises 17 residues. V was clipped by 0 bases and J by 7 bases; unmatched bases: 7. In DNA form, the CDR3 reads TGTGCCAGCAGCCAAGATCCCACTAGCGGGGGGTTAAATGAGCAGTTCTTC. Translated, it gives CASSQDPTSGGLNEQFF.

This clonotype was seen only a few times. The chain employs TRBV12-3 or TRBV12-4 and TRBJ2-3; tentative D call: TRBD1 (5 bases). This CDR3 is built from 14 residues. The V end was cut by 6 bases, the J end by 2 bases, with 12 bases between. The CDR3 reads CASRSRGYTDTQYF. The CDR3 bases are TGTGCCAGCAGGTCTAGGGGATACACAGATACGCAGTATTTT.

This clonotype was observed once. A much larger clonotype is one base distant, so this may be a read error. The rearrangement joins TRBV2 to TRBJ2-1, with TRBD1 matching over 7 bases. The V segment lost 6 bases and the J segment 13 bases; nucleotides outside the gene matches: 12. Germline assignment: CDR1 SNHLY and CDR2 FYNNEI. The CDR3 spans 13 residues. CDR3 in DNA: TGTGCCAGCAGATTAGACAGGGAAGAGACCCAGTTCTTC. Amino acids: CASRLDREETQFF.

The sample holds a few counts of this clonotype. V usage is TRBV7-2 and J usage is TRBJ2-1, with D uncertain. This CDR3 has 12 residues. The germline gives CDR1 SGHTA, CDR2 FQGNSA. V lost 5 bases and J lost 9, with 11 bases in between. CDR3 sequence (DNA): TGTGCCAGCAGCATTAGAGGTACTGAGCAGTTCTTC. Amino acid sequence: CASSIRGTEQFF.

This clonotype was observed a few times. This chain links TRBV12-3 or TRBV12-4 with TRBJ1-1; D uncertain. The CDR3 runs to 15 residues. V was pared by 2 bases and J by 0 bases, with 10 bases between. The CDR3, as DNA: TGTGCCAGCAGTTTACGGCGGGCCTTGAACACTGAAGCTTTCTTT. Translated: CASSLRRALNTEAFF.

This clonotype was observed a few times. The chain employs TRBV9 and TRBJ2-3; a possible D gene is TRBD1 (6 bases). Trimming shortened V by 3 bases and J by 6 bases, and 20 bases separated the two germline ends. The germline gives CDR1 SGDLS, CDR2 YYNGEE. The CDR3 extends over 16 amino acids. The CDR3 DNA reads TGTGCCAGCAGCGCTCCACAGGGACCGCCATGGGATACGCAGTATTTT. Protein: CASSAPQGPPWDTQYF.

Details on this clonotype: Sequence at one end of the junction differs from germline and may be a read error. The V and J genes are TRBV3-1 and TRBJ2-7; D is undetermined. The J call may be faulty, since TRBJ2-5 better matches the DNA end. Germline V gene lookup returns CDR1 LGHDT and CDR2 YNNKEL (reference sequence). The CDR3 sequence is 12 residues long. The CDR3 DNA reads as TGTGCCAGCGGCCAAGTCGGGGAGACCCAGTACTTC. Its translation is CASGQVGETQYF.